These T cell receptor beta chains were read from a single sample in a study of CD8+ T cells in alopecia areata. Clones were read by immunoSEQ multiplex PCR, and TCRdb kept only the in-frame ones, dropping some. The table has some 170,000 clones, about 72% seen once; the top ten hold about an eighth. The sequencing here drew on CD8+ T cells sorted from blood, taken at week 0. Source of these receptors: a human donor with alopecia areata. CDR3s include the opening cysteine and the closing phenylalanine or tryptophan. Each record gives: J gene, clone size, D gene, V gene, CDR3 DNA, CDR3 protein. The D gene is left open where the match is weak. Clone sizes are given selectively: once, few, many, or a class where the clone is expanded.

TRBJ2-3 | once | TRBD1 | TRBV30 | TGTGCCTGGGGACAGGGGGCGCGGTCAGATACGCAGTATTTT | CAWGQGARSDTQYF
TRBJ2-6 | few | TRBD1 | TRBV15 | TGTGCCACCAGCACCCGGACAGGAAACTCTGGGGCCAACGTCCTGACTTTC | CATSTRTGNSGANVLTF
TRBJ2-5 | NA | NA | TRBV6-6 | TGTGCCAGCAGTTCCGACCAAGAGACCCAGTACTTC | CASSSDQETQYF
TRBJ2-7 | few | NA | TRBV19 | TGTGCCAGTAGTATGCGAGGGCCCGGCTACGAGCAGTACTTC | CASSMRGPGYEQYF
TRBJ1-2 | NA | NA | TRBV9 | TGTGCCAGCACCTATTTCATCCTTGGCGCTAACTATGGCTACACCTTC | CASTYFILGANYGYTF
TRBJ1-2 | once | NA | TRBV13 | TGTGCCAGCACACCCGGGGAGGCGCTCTATGGCTACACCTTC | CASTPGEALYGYTF
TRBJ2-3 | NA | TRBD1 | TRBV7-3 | TGTGCCAGCAGCATCGGACAGGGCACAGATACGCAGTATTTT | CASSIGQGTDTQYF
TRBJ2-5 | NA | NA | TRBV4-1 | TGCGCCAGCAGCCAAGTTGAAGGACAACAAGAGACCCAGTACTTC | CASSQVEGQQETQYF
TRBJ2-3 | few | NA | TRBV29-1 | TGCAGCGTTGAAGGGGTATCGGGTAGCGCCGCAGATACGCAGTATTTT | CSVEGVSGSAADTQYF
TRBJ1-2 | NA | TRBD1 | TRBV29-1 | TGCAGCATATACAGGGGAAGCTATGGCTACACCTTC | CSIYRGSYGYTF
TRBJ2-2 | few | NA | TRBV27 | TGTGCCAGCAGTTTATCGATTGTTTTCGGGGAGCTGTTTTTT | CASSLSIVFGELFF
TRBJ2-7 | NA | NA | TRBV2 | TGTGCCAGCCTCAGGGAAAACTACGAGCAGTACTTC | CASLRENYEQYF
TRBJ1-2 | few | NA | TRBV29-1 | TGCAGCGTTGAAGGGCTACGGCCAGGGCTTAACTATGGCTACACCTTC | CSVEGLRPGLNYGYTF
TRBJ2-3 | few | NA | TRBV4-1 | TGCGCCAGCAGCCGATCAGATACGCAGTATTTT | CASSRSDTQYF
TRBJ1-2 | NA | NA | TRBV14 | TGTGCCAGCAGCCAAGATTCCGAAGGTCCAAGTGGCTACACCTTC | CASSQDSEGPSGYTF
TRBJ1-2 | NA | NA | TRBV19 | TGTGCCAGTAGAGCCTCAGGACAGCCCTATGGCTACACCTTC | CASRASGQPYGYTF
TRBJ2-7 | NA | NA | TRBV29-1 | TGCAGCGTTGAAGTGGACAGACCCTACGAGCAGTACTTC | CSVEVDRPYEQYF
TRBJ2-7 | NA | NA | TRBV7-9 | TGTGCCAGCAGCTTAAGACACCACCCCCTCGAGCAGTACTTC | CASSLRHHPLEQYF
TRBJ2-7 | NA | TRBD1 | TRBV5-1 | TGCGCCAGCAATGGGGACAGGGACTACGAGCAGTACTTC | CASNGDRDYEQYF
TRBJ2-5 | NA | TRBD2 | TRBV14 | TGTGCCAGCAGCCAAGATCTGACGGGGGGTGGAGAGACCCAGTACTTC | CASSQDLTGGGETQYF
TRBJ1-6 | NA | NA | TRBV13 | TGTGCCAGCAGCTTTCGTTCGGGAATGGGTCGATCACCCCTCCACTTT | CASSFRSGMGRSPLHF
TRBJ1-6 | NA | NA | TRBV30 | TGTGCCTGGAACTCGGCAGCCCGGGCGCCCCTCCACTTT | CAWNSAARAPLHF
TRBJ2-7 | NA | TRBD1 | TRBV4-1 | TGCGCCAGCAGCCGAGGGGAGAGGGGGCTAACCTACGAGCAGTACTTC | CASSRGERGLTYEQYF
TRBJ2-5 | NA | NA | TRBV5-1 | TGCGCCAGCAGCGAAGTACACTACCAAGAGACCCAGTACTTC | CASSEVHYQETQYF
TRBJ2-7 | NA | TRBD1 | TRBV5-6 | TGTGCCAGCAGTCACGCGGGACAGGGCTTCCACGAGCAGTACTTC | CASSHAGQGFHEQYF
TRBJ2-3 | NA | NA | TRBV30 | TGTGCCTGGGATCCCAGGGAGTATTTAGCAGATACGCAGTATTTT | CAWDPREYLADTQYF
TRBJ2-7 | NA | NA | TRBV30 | TGTGCCTGGAGTGAACTGGGCGGCTACGAGCAGTACTTC | CAWSELGGYEQYF
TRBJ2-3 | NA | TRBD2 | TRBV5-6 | TGTGCCAGCAGCTTCCCTAGCGGGGGGTACACAGATACGCAGTATTTT | CASSFPSGGYTDTQYF
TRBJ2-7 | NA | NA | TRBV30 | TGTGCCTGGACAACATCATCCTACGAGCAGTACTTC | CAWTTSSYEQYF